This T cell receptor (beta chain) stems from a study of T cell responses to AZD1222 COVID-19 vaccine (dated by TCRdb to 2020 to 2022). About the investigation overall: Because spike-specific TCR depth and breadth did not differ between the two schedules, AZD1222 recipients who got a second dose at roughly 4 weeks were pooled with those who got a second dose at roughly 12 weeks. TCR sequencing covered roughly 230 trial participants: 200 to 220 given two doses of AZD1222 and 26 given two doses of MenACWY control vaccine. Enrollment into the trials was organized by age into subgroups of 18-55, 56-69 and 70-plus years, and those subgroups contained approximately 160, 26 and 62 TCR-sequenced participants, respectively.

The CDR3 regions of human TCRbeta chains were analyzed by immunosequencing. The authors processed their data as follows. TCRs in the repertoires were matched against a reference library of SARS-CoV-2-specific TCRs that had been generated with the MIRA antigen-specificity platform. Breadth was defined as the fraction of unique TCRs that were SARS-CoV-2-associated. Depth was defined as the fraction of total T cells that were SARS-CoV-2-associated. Using the MIRA data, every spike-specific TCR was mapped to the spike region that the TCR reacted to and assigned to either a CD4 or a CD8 class. Log10-transformed breadth and depth values were compared by one-way ANOVA with Sidak's multiple comparisons tests. The table comes from immuneACCESS by way of TCRdb, which keeps in-frame sequences with V and J called. Part of the clones is missing from these tables; in studies checked, under half for an unresolved V gene and the rest for unknown reasons. That table gives V, J and clone size, and the DNA gave D and trimming. Present in this sample are about 180,000 clones, around 88% of which were seen just once. The ten largest clones take up around 0.5% of the sample.

Turning to this clone: There is no known antigen for this receptor. Base qualities are missing; no much larger clone stands one base away.

Sample time point, as interpreted from the label and publication: baseline before first vaccination. Vaccinee samples came from UK trials COV001 and COV002, including a single-blind randomized controlled phase 2/3 trial of AZD1222 (ChAdOx1 nCoV-19) in healthy adults. Trial participant PBMC samples were collected at day 0 and day 28 after the second dose for TCRbeta chain sequencing. General conclusions and limits of the study: Reportedly, almost half of the unique spike-specific TCRs recognized epitopes lying outside the regions that are mutated in the B.1.351 and B.1.1.7 variants. Participants were mostly white British, with more females than males. The authors suggested clonal diversity may have been underestimated. Conclusions about previously exposed vaccinees are limited, since just 5 or 6 AZD1222 recipients were seropositive for SARS-CoV-2 at baseline. A significant rise in spike-specific TCR breadth and depth was observed after two AZD1222 doses relative to day 0 and relative to MenACWY recipients. Because no day 14 peak-response samples were available, the repertoires could be characterized only after the peak T cell response. The vaccine-associated CD4 TCRs covered the entire spike protein, and the dominant responses fell in regions 160-218 and 743-854. The 56-69-year group was small, and its depth increase did not reach significance, likely because of low power.

The sequences come from peripheral blood, collected on day 0 of AZD1222 vaccination. The clonotype originates from an adult in good health.

The DNA reads as follows: TGTGCCAGCAGCTTAATCTCGACTAACTATGGCTACACCTTC. This gives the protein CASSLISTNYGYTF. This receptor chain uses TRBV5-6 and TRBJ1-2; the D segment cannot be called with confidence. Trimming costs V 2 bases and J 0 bases, and their ends lie 8 bases apart. Inclusive of the bounding cysteine and phenylalanine, the CDR3 is 14 residues long. Just CDR3 DNA is preserved here, 42 bases in frame from base 1. CDR1 and CDR2 (SGHDT, YYEEEE) derive from the germline V gene.